A single sample gave rise to the 10 T cell receptor beta chains below, sequenced in a study of T cell responses to AZD1222 COVID-19 vaccine. Sequencing used immunoSEQ multiplex PCR; TCRdb keeps in-frame clones, though not all of them. The sample records roughly 87,000 clones, about 88% being singletons. The specimen was peripheral blood, collected 28 days after the second AZD1222 dose. The receptors shown here come from an adult who received the AZD1222 COVID-19 vaccine.

The chain employs TRBV5-1 and TRBJ1-2; 7 bases match TRBD1. The germline gives CDR1 SGHRS, CDR2 YFSETQ. V gave up 4 bases and J gave up 0 bases; unmatched junction bases: 6. The CDR3 has 15 residues. This CDR3 reads CASSPGQPANYGYTF. The CDR3 coding sequence is TGCGCCAGCAGCCCGGGACAGCCAGCTAACTATGGCTACACCTTC.

V is TRBV28 and J is TRBJ1-4; 8 bases line up with TRBD1. CDR1 MDHEN and CDR2 SYDVKM come from the germline V gene. V lost 6 bases, J lost 3 bases, and 6 bases stayed unmatched. The CDR3 loop spans 15 amino acids. CDR3 in amino acids: CASRAQGAANEKLFF. Written as DNA, the CDR3 is TGTGCCAGCAGAGCTCAGGGGGCTGCTAATGAAAAACTGTTTTTT. Together with reference TRBV28 and TRBJ1-4, the CDR3 gives the full variable domain: DVKVTQSSRYLVKRTGEKVFLECVQDMDHENMFWYRQDPGLGLRLIYFSYDVKMKEKGDIPEGYSVSREKKERFSLILESASTNQTSMYLCASRAQGAANEKLFFGSGTQLSVL.

This clone was observed once. No conserved phenylalanine or tryptophan ends this CDR3, so it is likely a read error. The DNA is left out, because the CDR3 cannot be placed on it with certainty; the CDR3 is given as TCRdb lists it. The J gene is TRBJ1-2, the V gene TRBV30; TRBD1, the table's D call, lacks a check against the DNA. The CDR3 extends over 12 residues, inclusive of both ends. The germline CDR1 and CDR2 sequences are GTSNPN and SVGIG (reference sequence). CDR3 sequence reads: CAWSVQVKGIRS.

The chain recombines TRBV4-3 with TRBJ2-1; D unclear. The CDR3 is made up of 16 amino acids. CDR1 is LGHNA, CDR2 YSLEER, per germline. V was cut by 0 bases and J by 3 bases, with 12 bases left in between. CDR3 sequence reads: CASSQDRQVFYNEQFF. CDR3 nucleotide sequence: TGCGCCAGCAGCCAAGACCGGCAGGTCTTCTACAATGAGCAGTTCTTC.

V is TRBV15 and J is TRBJ1-2; 8 bases align to TRBD1. Losses at the gene ends were 0 bases for V and 0 bases for J; bases not matched to a gene: 6. CDR1 and CDR2 (germline): LNHNV, YYDKDF (reference sequence). The CDR3 sequence is 17 residues long. DNA of the CDR3: TGTGCCACCAGCAGAGATGCTTGGACAGGGACTAACTATGGCTACACCTTC. This gives the protein CATSRDAWTGTNYGYTF.

This sequence joins TRBV6-5 and TRBJ1-6, with a possible D match to TRBD1 (5 bases). Germline CDR1 MNHEY, CDR2 SVGAGI. The CDR3 extends over 14 amino acids. V was cut by 7 bases and J by 7 bases, with 14 bases left in between. The CDR3 bases are TGTGCCAGCACCCCGGCAGGGCGAAATTCACCCCTCCACTTT. Translating gives CASTPAGRNSPLHF.

This rearrangement joins TRBV10-3 to TRBJ2-5; D gene unclear. Trimming stripped 4 bases from V and 2 bases from J, with 14 bases between. The CDR3 is 15 amino acids. The germline V gene has CDR1 ENHRY and CDR2 SYGVKD. CDR3 nucleotides: TGTGCCATCAGTGGCCTCTTTCCCGCTCAAGAGACCCAGTACTTC. Residues: CAISGLFPAQETQYF.

Here the CDR3 reads CASSPFGRNTEAFF. The CDR3 nucleotides are TGTGCCAGCTCACCCTTTGGACGCAACACTGAAGCTTTCTTT. The chain links TRBV18 to TRBJ1-1; the D is unclear. Germline CDR1 and CDR2: KGHSH and LQKENI. Trimming took off 3 bases at V and 2 bases at J, with 10 bases between the two ends. The CDR3 has 14 amino acids.

The V call is TRBV10-2, the J call TRBJ2-3, with 7 bases lining up with TRBD2. Per germline, CDR1 WSHSY and CDR2 SAAADI. J was trimmed by 0 bases and V by 8 bases; bases with no gene match: 8. CDR3 length: 15 amino acids. The CDR3 loop is CASRNLAASTDTQYF. The CDR3 coding sequence is TGCGCCAGCCGAAATCTAGCGGCAAGCACAGATACGCAGTATTTT.

This clone was detected many times. The chain has TRBV7-9 and TRBJ1-1; D is unresolved. The V and J ends lost 5 bases and 7 bases respectively, with 5 bases between them. From germline, CDR1 is SEHNR and CDR2 FQNEAQ (reference sequence). The CDR3 totals 10 residues. For the CDR3, the DNA is TGTGCCAGCAGCATCAGTGAAGCTTTCTTT. Translated: CASSISEAFF. Together with reference TRBV7-9 and TRBJ1-1, the CDR3 gives the full variable domain: DTGVSQNPRHKITKRGQNVTFRCDPISEHNRLYWYRQTLGQGPEFLTYFQNEAQLEKSRLLSDRFSAERPKGSFSTLEIQRTEQGDSAMYLCASSISEAFFGQGTRLTVV.